These T cell receptor beta chains were read from a single sample in a study of a mutant IDH1 vaccine in newly diagnosed glioma. These receptors' targets are unknown. Sequencing used immunoSEQ multiplex PCR; TCRdb keeps in-frame clones, though not all of them. The repertoire holds about 37,000 clones, with about 80% as singletons. The source was PBMCs, collected from a glioma patient whose treatment included an IDH1 peptide vaccine. Every receptor here comes from a man between 25 and 39 years old with glioma. CDR3s include the opening cysteine and the closing phenylalanine or tryptophan.

J gene: TRBJ1-5; V gene: TRBV19; CDR3 protein: CASSKQGLRESNQPQHF
J gene: TRBJ1-2; V gene: TRBV27; CDR3 protein: CASSGDRSNGYTF
J gene: TRBJ2-2; V gene: TRBV5-5; CDR3 protein: CASSLTGTGGNTGELFF
J gene: TRBJ2-7; V gene: TRBV7-2; CDR3 protein: CASSLGRGDEQYF
J gene: TRBJ2-1; V gene: TRBV4-1; CDR3 protein: CASSQSGREGNEQFF
J gene: TRBJ2-7; V gene: TRBV5-1; CDR3 protein: CASSLVGADEQYF
J gene: TRBJ2-1; V gene: TRBV9; CDR3 protein: CASSAQIGGPRYNEQFF
J gene: TRBJ1-4; V gene: TRBV2; CDR3 protein: CASRLGPNEKLFF
J gene: TRBJ2-1; V gene: TRBV6-5; CDR3 protein: CASSFSGTGNEQFF
J gene: TRBJ1-2; V gene: TRBV6-6; CDR3 protein: CASSRQGNSYGYTF
J gene: TRBJ2-7; V gene: TRBV11-2; CDR3 protein: CASSSLAGGVYEQYF
J gene: TRBJ2-3; V gene: TRBV5-1; CDR3 protein: CASSLDTADTQYF
J gene: TRBJ1-1; V gene: TRBV28; CDR3 protein: CASSLLEAFF
J gene: TRBJ2-3; V gene: TRBV15; CDR3 protein: CATSTEDTQYF
J gene: TRBJ1-2; V gene: TRBV6-5; CDR3 protein: CASSREGWYGYTF
J gene: TRBJ1-5; V gene: TRBV5-6; CDR3 protein: CASSSGGQIGQPQHF
J gene: TRBJ2-3; V gene: TRBV7-9; CDR3 protein: CASSMTGESTDTQYF
J gene: TRBJ2-1; V gene: TRBV5-1; CDR3 protein: CASSPAGERTNEQFF
J gene: TRBJ2-2; V gene: TRBV30; CDR3 protein: CAWRLPGELFF
J gene: TRBJ2-7; V gene: TRBV6-5; CDR3 protein: CASSYTADYEQYF
J gene: TRBJ1-2; V gene: TRBV5-1; CDR3 protein: CASSPRTGGFYGYTF
J gene: TRBJ1-5; V gene: TRBV27; CDR3 protein: CASSPDRDNQPQHF
J gene: TRBJ2-7; V gene: TRBV2; CDR3 protein: CASKSGTDLYEQYF
J gene: TRBJ2-4; V gene: TRBV14; CDR3 protein: CASSHNPWSRRDLAKNIQYF
J gene: TRBJ1-3; V gene: TRBV7-9; CDR3 protein: CASSLAGVGNTIYF
J gene: TRBJ2-7; V gene: TRBV14; CDR3 protein: CASSQDLSVEQYF
J gene: TRBJ2-4; V gene: TRBV29-1; CDR3 protein: CSARTGSEAKNIQYF
J gene: TRBJ1-2; V gene: TRBV7-2; CDR3 protein: CASSPGVLSGYTF
J gene: TRBJ1-4; V gene: TRBV9; CDR3 protein: CASSTGPTNEKLFF
J gene: TRBJ1-1; V gene: TRBV7-8; CDR3 protein: CASSPRAAEAFF
J gene: TRBJ1-2; V gene: TRBV28; CDR3 protein: CASSLIGENYGYTF
J gene: TRBJ2-7; V gene: TRBV7-9; CDR3 protein: CASSSTGEGSYEQYF
J gene: TRBJ2-7; V gene: TRBV4-1; CDR3 protein: CASSQRLAATYEQYF
J gene: TRBJ1-4; V gene: TRBV30; CDR3 protein: CAWSPKGWANEKLFF
J gene: TRBJ1-1; V gene: TRBV7-9; CDR3 protein: CASSLFGTGEYDGTEAFF
J gene: TRBJ1-4; V gene: TRBV25-1; CDR3 protein: CASSEPGNEKLFF
J gene: TRBJ1-4; V gene: TRBV7-8; CDR3 protein: CASSPNGRLSEKLFF
J gene: TRBJ1-2; V gene: TRBV18; CDR3 protein: CASSPGGGRGYGYTF
J gene: TRBJ1-5; V gene: TRBV5-8; CDR3 protein: CASSLETGTGGAPYSQPQHF
J gene: TRBJ1-2; V gene: TRBV7-8; CDR3 protein: CASSRGTPGGYGYTF
J gene: TRBJ2-1; V gene: TRBV28; CDR3 protein: CASSFELPSNEQFF
J gene: TRBJ2-5; V gene: TRBV27; CDR3 protein: CASSLVAGDGETQYF
J gene: TRBJ1-1; V gene: TRBV7-8; CDR3 protein: CASSRGQGTTEAFF
J gene: TRBJ1-5; V gene: TRBV4-1; CDR3 protein: CASSRTGTSNQPQHF
J gene: TRBJ1-1; V gene: TRBV2; CDR3 protein: CASSVIRINTEAFF
J gene: TRBJ1-2; V gene: TRBV30; CDR3 protein: CAWSVQSYGYTF
J gene: TRBJ2-7; V gene: TRBV27; CDR3 protein: CAKPGGTSGRQEQYF
J gene: TRBJ2-1; V gene: TRBV18; CDR3 protein: CASSPLVSGSYNEQFF
J gene: TRBJ2-2; V gene: TRBV5-8; CDR3 protein: CASSPTGGSDTGELFF
J gene: TRBJ2-7; V gene: TRBV4-1; CDR3 protein: CASSQDPVQNSYEQYF
J gene: TRBJ2-1; V gene: TRBV7-7; CDR3 protein: CASSPVGGGVGEQFF
J gene: TRBJ2-7; V gene: TRBV28; CDR3 protein: CASSPHTNEQYF
J gene: TRBJ2-1; V gene: TRBV9; CDR3 protein: CASSSSGGPYNEQFF
J gene: TRBJ2-1; V gene: TRBV4-2; CDR3 protein: CASTPGTGVGDEQFF
J gene: TRBJ2-7; V gene: TRBV4-1; CDR3 protein: CASSLPRTGESYEQYF